This TCR beta chain was captured by sequencing in a study of a mutant IDH1 vaccine in newly diagnosed glioma. Time point here: week 11, during vaccination. Each vaccine dose was 300 ug of mutant IDH1 20-mer peptide, with topical imiquimod. TCRdb's copy holds only in-frame clones and misses some; the assay was immunoSEQ multiplex PCR. The sample lists under 65,000 clones, 80% seen once, with 5.9% in the top ten. A remark on this clone: The antigen is undetermined.

From germline, CDR1 is KGHSH and CDR2 LQKENI. The CDR3 runs 13 residues. V was cut by 6 bases and J by 8 bases, with 16 bases left in between. This chain connects TRBV18 to TRBJ1-2; the D is unclear. Sequences were derived from PBMCs, sampled from a glioma patient whose treatment included an IDH1 peptide vaccine. The TCR was taken from a man aged 45 to 65 with glioma. Here the CDR3 DNA reads TGTGCCAGCTCTTCGGGGAGGGTGGAAGGCTACACCTTC. Protein sequence: CASSSGRVEGYTF.